This T cell receptor beta chain was recorded in a study of blood T cell repertoires in COVID-19 (TCRdb year 2020). Study-level background: The collaborator samples originated in the United States, Italy and Spain and spanned the acute and convalescent phases of COVID-19. Subjects who had been exposed to COVID-19, were actively infected with it, or had recovered from it provided the deeply sampled blood TCRbeta repertoires that made up the dataset. Samples came from the ongoing ImmuneRACE study (first 160 participants) plus 1,254 subjects from 6 global collaborators. Sample metadata almost always included a de-identified subject ID, COVID-19 status, age in years and sex. The material from the prospective study consisted of cDNA or gDNA derived from T cells, B-cell-depleted T cells, or PBMCs. The repertoires were released in a freely available public database intended as a resource for research on the immune response to SARS-CoV-2. HLA class I and class II types, where available, came from metadata supplied by the sample provider rather than from assay-based typing. What the study reported, not specific to this receptor: The amount of clinical and demographic metadata varied by source and participant and was provided uncurated.

Each collaborating institution followed its own protocols to collect whole blood in K2EDTA tubes. For TCRbeta analysis, collaborators shipped samples in one of three forms: frozen whole blood, isolated PBMCs, or DNA extracted from either of those sample types. Unmatched junction bases come to 11, with V trimmed by 5 bases and J by 4 bases. The CDR3 numbers 15 residues from cysteine through phenylalanine. Of the read, only the CDR3 DNA is kept; its 45 bases are in frame from base 1. CDR1 MNHEY and CDR2 SMNVEV are derived from the germline V gene (reference sequence). TCRbeta CDR3 regions were amplified from genomic DNA using the immunoSEQ Assay, a bias-controlled multiplex PCR. Regarding the original processing steps: Within the assay, amplification of reference gene primers was used to estimate how many nucleated cells each sample contained. Sequence reads were collapsed and filtered to measure the absolute abundance of every unique TCRbeta CDR3 rearrangement. For each sample, productive Simpson clonality was calculated as the square root of Simpson's diversity index over productive rearrangements. TCRdb took over this immuneACCESS table, retaining in-frame rearrangements with V and J assigned. Such tables are incomplete; in checked studies, under half of the missing clones stem from an unresolved V gene, and the remainder is unexplained. V and J calls and clone size are copied from that table; D and trimming were computed from the DNA. Here the sample has about 210,000 clones; about four fifths occur a single time. Approximately 12% of the sample lies in the top ten.

A word on this clone: No cognate antigen has been identified for it. No qualities accompany the bases; no much larger clone lies one base away.

The sequence was obtained from a woman aged 35 to 49 with acute or convalescent COVID-19. The rearrangement combines TRBV27 with TRBJ2-7; TRBD1 lines up with 7 middle nucleotides. The sample consisted of peripheral blood. This receptor carries the CDR3 CASSPRTGQLYEQYF. The bases are TGTGCCAGCAGTCCCCGGACAGGACAATTGTACGAGCAGTACTTC.